Listed below are T cell receptor beta chains from one sample, sequenced in a study of shared clonotypes between healthy human individuals. Using immunoSEQ multiplex PCR, the repertoire was profiled, and TCRdb retains in-frame clones only, with some absent. The table has millions of clones, roughly 94% seen once. Source material: naive CD4+ T cells sorted from blood. The receptor source for this set is a man between 18 and 29 years old in good health. CDR3s include the opening cysteine and the closing phenylalanine or tryptophan. Each record gives: CDR3 length, clone size, J gene, D gene, V gene, CDR3 protein, CDR3 DNA. The D gene is left open where the match is weak. For some rows the clone size is stated as once, few or many, or as a class when expanded; others skip it.

len: 12; abundance: NA; j_gene: TRBJ2-7; d_gene: NA; v_gene: TRBV19; CDR3aa: CASSTKNFEQYF; CDR3nt: TGTGCCAGTAGTACCAAAAACTTTGAGCAGTACTTC
len: 13; abundance: NA; j_gene: TRBJ1-3; d_gene: NA; v_gene: TRBV29-1; CDR3aa: CSVGHASGNTIYF; CDR3nt: TGCAGCGTCGGACATGCCTCTGGAAACACCATATATTTT
len: 15; abundance: NA; j_gene: TRBJ1-5; d_gene: NA; v_gene: TRBV5-8; CDR3aa: CASSLVFRGAQPQHF; CDR3nt: TGTGCCAGCAGCTTGGTGTTCCGGGGAGCCCAGCCCCAGCATTTT
len: 15; abundance: NA; j_gene: TRBJ2-2; d_gene: TRBD1; v_gene: TRBV6-4; CDR3aa: CASRRDRSNTGELFF; CDR3nt: TGTGCCAGCAGGAGGGACAGGTCGAACACCGGGGAGCTGTTTTTT
len: 14; abundance: NA; j_gene: TRBJ1-5; d_gene: TRBD1; v_gene: TRBV7-2; CDR3aa: CASSLTGGNQPQHF; CDR3nt: TGTGCCAGCAGCTTAACAGGGGGGAATCAGCCCCAGCATTTT
len: 14; abundance: NA; j_gene: TRBJ1-4; d_gene: NA; v_gene: TRBV9; CDR3aa: CASSAGQVNEKLFF; CDR3nt: TGTGCCAGCAGCGCAGGCCAGGTTAATGAAAAACTGTTTTTT
len: 15; abundance: NA; j_gene: TRBJ1-3; d_gene: NA; v_gene: TRBV11-2; CDR3aa: CASSLAGTSGNTIYF; CDR3nt: TGTGCCAGCAGCTTGGCTGGAACTTCTGGAAACACCATATATTTT
len: 17; abundance: NA; j_gene: TRBJ2-1; d_gene: NA; v_gene: TRBV14; CDR3aa: CASSGVGSVFSYNEQFF; CDR3nt: TGTGCCAGCAGCGGTGTGGGGTCCGTATTCTCCTACAATGAGCAGTTCTTC
len: 16; abundance: NA; j_gene: TRBJ2-3; d_gene: NA; v_gene: TRBV18; CDR3aa: CASSPRVLAATDTQYF; CDR3nt: TGTGCCAGCTCACCACGTGTACTAGCAGCCACAGATACGCAGTATTTT
len: 13; abundance: NA; j_gene: TRBJ2-5; d_gene: TRBD2; v_gene: TRBV4-3; CDR3aa: CASSQGSGSPQYF; CDR3nt: TGCGCCAGCAGCCAAGGAAGCGGGAGCCCCCAGTACTTC
len: 12; abundance: NA; j_gene: TRBJ1-1; d_gene: NA; v_gene: TRBV30; CDR3aa: CAWSGGDTEAFF; CDR3nt: TGTGCCTGGAGCGGGGGTGACACTGAAGCTTTCTTT
len: 19; abundance: NA; j_gene: TRBJ1-6; d_gene: TRBD1; v_gene: TRBV6-1; CDR3aa: CASSVAGTGSSPYNSPLHF; CDR3nt: TGTGCCAGCAGTGTCGCCGGGACAGGGAGTAGCCCCTATAATTCACCCCTCCACTTT
len: 14; abundance: NA; j_gene: TRBJ2-6; d_gene: NA; v_gene: TRBV7-2; CDR3aa: CASSSNTGANVLTF; CDR3nt: TGTGCCAGCAGCTCCAACACAGGGGCCAACGTCCTGACTTTC
len: 15; abundance: NA; j_gene: TRBJ2-1; d_gene: NA; v_gene: TRBV5-4; CDR3aa: CASNPVGSGINEQFF; CDR3nt: TGTGCCAGCAACCCTGTCGGGAGTGGGATCAATGAGCAGTTCTTC
len: 14; abundance: NA; j_gene: TRBJ2-2; d_gene: TRBD1; v_gene: TRBV7-3; CDR3aa: CASSLGQGAGELFF; CDR3nt: TGTGCCAGCAGCTTAGGACAGGGGGCCGGGGAGCTGTTTTTT
len: 12; abundance: NA; j_gene: TRBJ1-5; d_gene: NA; v_gene: TRBV7-2; CDR3aa: CASSLDHQPQHF; CDR3nt: TGTGCCAGCAGCTTAGATCATCAGCCCCAGCATTTT
len: 15; abundance: NA; j_gene: TRBJ1-3; d_gene: NA; v_gene: TRBV25-1; CDR3aa: CASTKTGSSGNTIYF; CDR3nt: TGTGCCAGCACCAAGACGGGTAGCTCTGGAAACACCATATATTTT
len: 14; abundance: NA; j_gene: TRBJ2-7; d_gene: NA; v_gene: TRBV30; CDR3aa: CAWSVPGSSYEQYF; CDR3nt: TGTGCCTGGAGTGTTCCGGGGAGCTCCTACGAGCAGTACTTC
len: 17; abundance: NA; j_gene: TRBJ2-3; d_gene: TRBD2; v_gene: TRBV30; CDR3aa: CAWSSTRTSGITDTQYF; CDR3nt: TGTGCCTGGAGTTCGACCCGGACTAGCGGCATCACAGATACGCAGTATTTT
len: 15; abundance: NA; j_gene: TRBJ2-3; d_gene: NA; v_gene: TRBV6-1; CDR3aa: CASSEIGGSTDTQYF; CDR3nt: TGTGCCAGCAGTGAAATAGGAGGCAGCACAGATACGCAGTATTTT
len: 12; abundance: NA; j_gene: TRBJ1-1; d_gene: NA; v_gene: TRBV5-1; CDR3aa: CASSLQDTEAFF; CDR3nt: TGCGCCAGCAGCCTCCAAGACACTGAAGCTTTCTTT
len: 15; abundance: NA; j_gene: TRBJ2-7; d_gene: NA; v_gene: TRBV6-5; CDR3aa: CASSYEGGGNYEQYF; CDR3nt: TGTGCCAGCAGTTACGAGGGAGGGGGCAACTACGAGCAGTACTTC
len: 16; abundance: NA; j_gene: TRBJ2-2; d_gene: TRBD1; v_gene: TRBV19; CDR3aa: CASRPGQGGYTGELFF; CDR3nt: TGTGCCAGTAGACCCGGACAGGGCGGTTATACCGGGGAGCTGTTTTTT
len: 13; abundance: NA; j_gene: TRBJ2-2; d_gene: NA; v_gene: TRBV7-2; CDR3aa: CASSRTITGELFF; CDR3nt: TGTGCCAGCAGCCGAACTATCACCGGGGAGCTGTTTTTT
len: 14; abundance: many; j_gene: TRBJ1-5; d_gene: TRBD1; v_gene: TRBV4-2; CDR3aa: CASSLQGANQPQHF; CDR3nt: TGTGCCAGCAGCTTACAGGGGGCCAATCAGCCCCAGCATTTT
len: 15; abundance: NA; j_gene: TRBJ2-7; d_gene: TRBD1; v_gene: TRBV5-1; CDR3aa: CASSDGQAFPYEQYF; CDR3nt: TGCGCCAGCAGCGATGGACAGGCCTTCCCCTACGAGCAGTACTTC